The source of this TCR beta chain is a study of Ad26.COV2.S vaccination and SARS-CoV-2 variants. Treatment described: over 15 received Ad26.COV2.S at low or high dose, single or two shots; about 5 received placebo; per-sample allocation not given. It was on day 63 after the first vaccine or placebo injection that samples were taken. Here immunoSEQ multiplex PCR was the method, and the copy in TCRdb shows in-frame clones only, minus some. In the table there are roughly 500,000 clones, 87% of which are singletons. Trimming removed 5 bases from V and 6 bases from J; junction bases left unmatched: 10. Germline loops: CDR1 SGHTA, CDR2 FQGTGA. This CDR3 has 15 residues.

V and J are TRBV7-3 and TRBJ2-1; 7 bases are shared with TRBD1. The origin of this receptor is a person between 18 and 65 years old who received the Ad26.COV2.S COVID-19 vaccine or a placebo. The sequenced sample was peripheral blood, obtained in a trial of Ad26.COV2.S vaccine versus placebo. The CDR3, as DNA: TGTGCCAGCAGCACCCGACAGGGAGTTTTCAATGAGCAGTTCTTC. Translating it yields CASSTRQGVFNEQFF.